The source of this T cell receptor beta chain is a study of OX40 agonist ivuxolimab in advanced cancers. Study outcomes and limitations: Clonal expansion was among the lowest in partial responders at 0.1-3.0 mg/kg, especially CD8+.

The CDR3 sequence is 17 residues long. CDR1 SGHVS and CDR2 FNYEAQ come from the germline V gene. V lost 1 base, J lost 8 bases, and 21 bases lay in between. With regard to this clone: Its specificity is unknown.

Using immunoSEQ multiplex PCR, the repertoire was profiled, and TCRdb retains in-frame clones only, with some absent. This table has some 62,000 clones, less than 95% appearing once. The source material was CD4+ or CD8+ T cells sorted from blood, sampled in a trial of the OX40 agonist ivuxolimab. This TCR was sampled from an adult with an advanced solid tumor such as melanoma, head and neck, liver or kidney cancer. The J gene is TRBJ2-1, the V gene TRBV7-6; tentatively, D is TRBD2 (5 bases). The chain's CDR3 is CASSLEEQRTRQHEQFF. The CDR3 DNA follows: TGTGCCAGCAGCTTAGAGGAACAGCGGACCCGGCAGCATGAGCAGTTCTTC.